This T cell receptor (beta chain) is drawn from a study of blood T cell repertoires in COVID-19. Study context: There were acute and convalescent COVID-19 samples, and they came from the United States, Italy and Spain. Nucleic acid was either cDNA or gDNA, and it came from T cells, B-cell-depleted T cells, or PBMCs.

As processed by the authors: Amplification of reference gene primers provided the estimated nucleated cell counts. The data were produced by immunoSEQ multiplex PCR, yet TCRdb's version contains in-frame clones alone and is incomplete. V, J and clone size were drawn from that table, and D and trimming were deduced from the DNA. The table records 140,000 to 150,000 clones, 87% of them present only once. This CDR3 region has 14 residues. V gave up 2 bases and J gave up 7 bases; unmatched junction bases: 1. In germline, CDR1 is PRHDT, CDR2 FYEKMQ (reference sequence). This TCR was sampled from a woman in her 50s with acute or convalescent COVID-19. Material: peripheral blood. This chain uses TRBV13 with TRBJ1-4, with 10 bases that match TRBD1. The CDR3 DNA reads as TGTGCCAGCAGCTTAAGGACAGGGGGTGAAAAACTGTTTTTT. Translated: CASSLRTGGEKLFF.